This entry concerns a single T cell receptor beta chain. The source of the sample is a study of blood T cell repertoires in COVID-19. Study background: Researchers got acute and convalescent COVID-19 samples from the United States, Italy and Spain. The cDNA or gDNA used as material had been derived from T cells, B-cell-depleted T cells, or PBMCs.

CDR1 and CDR2 (germline): SGHVS, FQNEAQ. The V end was cut by 5 bases, the J end by 5 bases, with 15 bases between. The CDR3 has 14 amino acids. Per the authors' pipeline: Reference gene primers were amplified, and this amplification served to estimate nucleated cell counts. Sequencing was performed with immunoSEQ multiplex PCR; in TCRdb, only in-frame clones are kept and a portion is missing. V and J calls and clone size are given by that table; D and trimming were obtained from the DNA. The repertoire includes 190,000 or so clones, around four fifths of them detected once, and 0.8% to 0.95% sits in the top ten. While infection was still active, Seattle patients were enrolled and then followed longitudinally.

This chain joins TRBV7-8 and TRBJ1-1; unclear D gene. The source material was peripheral blood. This sequence was found in a man aged 55-75 years with COVID-19, enrolled during active disease. The CDR3 region has the DNA TGTGCCAGCAGCCCTGCCTCATTACTGACTGAAGCTTTCTTT. Translated, it gives CASSPASLLTEAFF.